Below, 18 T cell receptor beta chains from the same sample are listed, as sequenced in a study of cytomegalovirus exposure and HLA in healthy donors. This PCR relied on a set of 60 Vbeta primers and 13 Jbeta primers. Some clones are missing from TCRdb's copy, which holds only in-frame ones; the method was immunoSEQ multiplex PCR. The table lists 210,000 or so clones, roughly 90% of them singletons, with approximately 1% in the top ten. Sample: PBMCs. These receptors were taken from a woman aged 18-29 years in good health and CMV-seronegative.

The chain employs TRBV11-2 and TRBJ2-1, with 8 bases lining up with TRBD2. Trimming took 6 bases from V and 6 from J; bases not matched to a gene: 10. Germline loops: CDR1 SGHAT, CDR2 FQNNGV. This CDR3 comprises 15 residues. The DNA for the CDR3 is TGTGCCAGCAGACGACGGACTAGCTGGGGCAATGAGCAGTTCTTC. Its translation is CASRRRTSWGNEQFF.

The CDR3 sequence is CASSMAGQGTDTQYF. The CDR3 DNA reads TGTGCCAGTAGTATGGCGGGACAGGGCACAGATACGCAGTATTTT. The chain uses TRBV19 and TRBJ2-3; TRBD1 agrees at 8 bases. The CDR3 is 15 amino acids. Germline trimming cut 3 bases from V and 1 base from J; bases unmatched to any gene: 3. From germline, CDR1 is LNHDA and CDR2 SQIVND (reference sequence).

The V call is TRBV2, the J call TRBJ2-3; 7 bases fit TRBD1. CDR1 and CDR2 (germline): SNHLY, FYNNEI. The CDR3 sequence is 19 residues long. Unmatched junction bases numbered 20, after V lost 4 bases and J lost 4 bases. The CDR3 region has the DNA TGTGCCAGCAGTGTAGGGTTCGGAACACCGGGACAGAATCCAGATACGCAGTATTTT. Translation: CASSVGFGTPGQNPDTQYF.

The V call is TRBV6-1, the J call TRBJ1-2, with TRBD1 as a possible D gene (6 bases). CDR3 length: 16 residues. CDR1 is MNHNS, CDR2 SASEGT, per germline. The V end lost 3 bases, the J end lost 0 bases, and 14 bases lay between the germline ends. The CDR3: CASSDRRDISNYGYTF. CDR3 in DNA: TGTGCCAGCAGTGACAGACGGGACATTTCTAACTATGGCTACACCTTC.

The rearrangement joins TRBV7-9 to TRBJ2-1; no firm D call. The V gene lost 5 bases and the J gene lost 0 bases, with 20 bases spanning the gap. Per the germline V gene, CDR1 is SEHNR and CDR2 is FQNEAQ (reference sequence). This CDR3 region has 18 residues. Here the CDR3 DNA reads TGTGCCAGCAGCGATCATATTTTAGCCGAGAGCTCCTACAATGAGCAGTTCTTC. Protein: CASSDHILAESSYNEQFF.

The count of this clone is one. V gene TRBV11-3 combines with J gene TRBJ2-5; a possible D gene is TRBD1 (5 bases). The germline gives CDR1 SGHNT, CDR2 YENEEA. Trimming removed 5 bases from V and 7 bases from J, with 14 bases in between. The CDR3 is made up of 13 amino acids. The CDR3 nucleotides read TGTGCCAGCAGCCCAAGGGGCGATGGGACCCAGTACTTC. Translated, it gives CASSPRGDGTQYF.

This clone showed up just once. The CDR3 DNA is TGTGCCAGCACGGCAGGGATGGGGGAGCTGTTTTTT. Its translation: CASTAGMGELFF. This chain joins TRBV13 and TRBJ2-2, with D possibly TRBD1 on 5 matching bases. CDR3 length equals 12 residues. CDR1 is PRHDT and CDR2 is FYEKMQ in the germline V gene (reference sequence). V was trimmed by 7 bases and J by 8 bases, leaving 11 bases between them.

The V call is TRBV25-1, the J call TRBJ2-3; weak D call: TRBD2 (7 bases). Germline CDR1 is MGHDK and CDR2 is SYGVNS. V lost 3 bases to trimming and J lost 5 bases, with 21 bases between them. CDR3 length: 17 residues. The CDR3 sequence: CASSDARWGGGGDTQYF. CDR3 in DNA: TGTGCCAGCAGTGACGCTAGGTGGGGGGGCGGAGGAGATACGCAGTATTTT.

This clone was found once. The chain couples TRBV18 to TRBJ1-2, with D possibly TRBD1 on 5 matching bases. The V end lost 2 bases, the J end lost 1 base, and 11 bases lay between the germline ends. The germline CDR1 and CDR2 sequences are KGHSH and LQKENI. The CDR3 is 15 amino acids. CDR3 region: CASSPTGFSNYGYTF. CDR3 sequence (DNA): TGTGCCAGCTCACCAACAGGCTTTAGTAACTATGGCTACACCTTC. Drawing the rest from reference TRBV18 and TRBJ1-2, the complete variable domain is NAGVMQNPRHLVRRRGQEARLRCSPMKGHSHVYWYRQLPEEGLKFMVYLQKENIIDESGMPKERFSAEFPKEGPSILRIQQVVRGDSAAYFCASSPTGFSNYGYTFGSGTRLTVV.

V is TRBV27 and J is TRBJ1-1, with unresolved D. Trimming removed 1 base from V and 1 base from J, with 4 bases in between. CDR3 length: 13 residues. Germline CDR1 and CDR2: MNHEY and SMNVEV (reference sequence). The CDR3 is CASSLFSNTEAFF. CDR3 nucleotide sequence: TGTGCCAGCAGTTTATTCTCGAACACTGAAGCTTTCTTT.

The CDR3 nucleotides are TGCGCCAGCAGCCAAGCGGCTGGCGGGCGTAAGCAGTATTTT. It specifies CASSQAAGGRKQYF. The rearrangement uses TRBV4-1 and TRBJ2-3; tentative D call: TRBD2 (5 bases). CDR3 size: 14 residues. Trimming shortened V by 1 base and J by 11 bases, and 16 bases separated the two germline ends. CDR1 is MGHRA and CDR2 is YSYEKL in the germline V gene.

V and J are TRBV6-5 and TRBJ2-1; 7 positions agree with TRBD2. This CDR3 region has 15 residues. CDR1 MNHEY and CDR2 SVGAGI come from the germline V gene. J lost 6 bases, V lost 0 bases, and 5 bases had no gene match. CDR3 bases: TGTGCCAGCAGTTACTCCGGGACTACCGTCAATGAGCAGTTCTTC. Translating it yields CASSYSGTTVNEQFF.

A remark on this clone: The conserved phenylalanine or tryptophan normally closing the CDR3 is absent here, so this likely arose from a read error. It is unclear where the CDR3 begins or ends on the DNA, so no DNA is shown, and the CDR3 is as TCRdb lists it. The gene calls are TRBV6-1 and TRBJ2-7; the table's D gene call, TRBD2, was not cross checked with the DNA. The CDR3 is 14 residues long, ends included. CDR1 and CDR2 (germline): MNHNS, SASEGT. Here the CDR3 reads CASSEAGSERHGGL.

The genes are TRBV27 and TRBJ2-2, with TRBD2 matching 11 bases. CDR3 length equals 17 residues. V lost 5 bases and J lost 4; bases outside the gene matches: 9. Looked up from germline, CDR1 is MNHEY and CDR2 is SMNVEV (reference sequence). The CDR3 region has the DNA TGTGCCAGCAGTCCGGGACTAGCGGAGCCGGCCACCGGGGAGCTGTTTTTT. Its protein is CASSPGLAEPATGELFF.

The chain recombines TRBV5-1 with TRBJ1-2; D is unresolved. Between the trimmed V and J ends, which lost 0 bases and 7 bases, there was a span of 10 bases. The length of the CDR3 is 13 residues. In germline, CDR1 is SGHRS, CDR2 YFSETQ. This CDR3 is CASSLERVGGYTF. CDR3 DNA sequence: TGCGCCAGCAGCTTGGAGCGCGTGGGTGGCTACACCTTC.

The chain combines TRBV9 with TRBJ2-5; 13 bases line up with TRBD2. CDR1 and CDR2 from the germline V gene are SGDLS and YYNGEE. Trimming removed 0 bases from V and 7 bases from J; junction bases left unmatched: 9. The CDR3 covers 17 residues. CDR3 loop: CASSVERTSGSSRTQYF. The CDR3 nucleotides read TGTGCCAGCAGCGTAGAAAGGACTAGCGGGAGTTCGAGGACCCAGTACTTC.

The CDR3 DNA reads TGTGCCAGCTCACCGCCCGGGACAGGGGCCCCCGAGCAGTACTTC. Protein sequence: CASSPPGTGAPEQYF. This sequence joins TRBV18 and TRBJ2-7, with 10 bases identical to TRBD1. This CDR3 is 15 amino acids long. In germline, CDR1 is KGHSH, CDR2 LQKENI. The V gene end was trimmed by 3 bases and the J gene end by 6 bases; junction bases not matched to a gene: 8.

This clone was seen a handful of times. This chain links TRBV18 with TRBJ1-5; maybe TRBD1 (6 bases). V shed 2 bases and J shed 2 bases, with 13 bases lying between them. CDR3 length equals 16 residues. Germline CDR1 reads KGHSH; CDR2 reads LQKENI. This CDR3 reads CASSPNTGYGNQPQHF. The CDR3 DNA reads TGTGCCAGCTCACCAAATACAGGGTACGGCAATCAGCCCCAGCATTTT.